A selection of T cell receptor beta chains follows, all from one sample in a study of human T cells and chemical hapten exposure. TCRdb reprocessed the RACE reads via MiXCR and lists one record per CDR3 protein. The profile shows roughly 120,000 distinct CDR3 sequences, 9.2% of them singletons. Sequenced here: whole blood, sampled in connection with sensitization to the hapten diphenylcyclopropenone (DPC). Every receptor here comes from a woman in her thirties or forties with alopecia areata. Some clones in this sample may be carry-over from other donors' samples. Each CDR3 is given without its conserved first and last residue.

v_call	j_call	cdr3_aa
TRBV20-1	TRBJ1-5	SARDQGGGNQPQH
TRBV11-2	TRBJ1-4	ASSFSQGEKLF
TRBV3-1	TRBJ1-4	ASSQDIERTKLF
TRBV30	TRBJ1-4	AWSGPGEINEKLF
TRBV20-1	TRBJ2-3	SARDVAGEYDTQY
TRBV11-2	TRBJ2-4	ASSFYSSAAKNIQY
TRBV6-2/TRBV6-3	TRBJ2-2	ASSYIRGRGPNTGELF
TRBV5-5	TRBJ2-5	ASSLETGTQY
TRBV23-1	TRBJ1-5	ASSKGTDHSNQPQH
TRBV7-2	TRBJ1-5	ASSTRVSSNQPQH
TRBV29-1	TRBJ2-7	SVERSGGVNNEQY
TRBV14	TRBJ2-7	ASSQGGTGIYEQY
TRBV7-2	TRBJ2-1	ASSRDRTYNEQF
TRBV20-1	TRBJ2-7	SASRQGPHEQY
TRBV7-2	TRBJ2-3	ASSSVGGADTQY